This T cell receptor (beta chain) appears in the sequencing data of a study of cytomegalovirus exposure and HLA in healthy donors. Points on this clone: A read error may account for a junction end that differs from germline.

Method: immunoSEQ multiplex PCR; TCRdb's copy keeps in-frame clones and lacks some. The data show tens of thousands of clones, approximately 90% seen once. Germline V lookup: CDR1 SNHLY, CDR2 FYNNEI. The CDR3 is 15 amino acids. The sample taken for sequencing was PBMCs. V usage is TRBV2 and J usage is TRBJ2-7; TRBD1 matches at 8 bases. The source is a man between 18 and 35 years old in good health and CMV-seronegative. This CDR3 reads CASREGTGNTYEQYF. DNA of the CDR3: TGTGCCAGCAGGGAAGGGACAGGCAATACCTACGAGCAGTACTTC.